Presented here are 2 T cell receptor beta chains from one specimen sequenced in a study of technical replicates of blood from several donors. Assay: immunoSEQ multiplex PCR; the TCRdb copy retains only in-frame clones and omits some. The data contain over 75,000 clones, 95% to 97% of them singletons. Sequenced material: T cells isolated from PBMCs. The receptors were gathered from a human donor in good health.

The chain carries TRBV18 and TRBJ2-7; TRBD1 matches 7 bases. CDR3 length equals 14 residues. The trim removed 4 bases at V and 4 bases at J, leaving 7 bases unmatched. Germline loops: CDR1 KGHSH, CDR2 LQKENI. CDR3 in DNA: TGTGCCAGCTCACAGCCGGGACAGCAGTACGAGCAGTACTTC. Residues: CASSQPGQQYEQYF.

This clone was found once. The chain recombines TRBV6-1 with TRBJ1-1; 9 nucleotides line up with TRBD1. Germline-derived CDR1 and CDR2 are MNHNS and SASEGT. CDR3 length: 14 residues. The trim removed 9 bases at V and 5 bases at J, leaving 10 bases unmatched. In DNA, the CDR3 is TGTGCCAGGGGAACAGGGGGCGTGGGGACTGAAGCTTTCTTT. The encoded protein is CARGTGGVGTEAFF.